Described below is a single TCR beta chain sequence and its context. The data originate from a study of T cell changes during pregnancy in multiple sclerosis. Some clones are missing from TCRdb's copy, which holds only in-frame ones; the method was immunoSEQ multiplex PCR. Of 130,000 or so clones listed, about 96% are singletons. The ends lost 3 bases at V and 6 bases at J; junction bases unmatched: 6. Per the germline V gene, CDR1 is MDHEN and CDR2 is SYDVKM. The CDR3 length is 14 residues. The receptor was derived from a female donor with multiple sclerosis, enrolled in a pregnancy study. The chain recombines TRBV28 with TRBJ2-7, with 9 nucleotides matching TRBD1. The sample in question was peripheral blood, obtained after pregnancy. The DNA for the CDR3 is TGTGCCAGCAGTTTCGTACAGGGGGCGGGCGAGCAGTACTTC. Translated, it gives CASSFVQGAGEQYF.